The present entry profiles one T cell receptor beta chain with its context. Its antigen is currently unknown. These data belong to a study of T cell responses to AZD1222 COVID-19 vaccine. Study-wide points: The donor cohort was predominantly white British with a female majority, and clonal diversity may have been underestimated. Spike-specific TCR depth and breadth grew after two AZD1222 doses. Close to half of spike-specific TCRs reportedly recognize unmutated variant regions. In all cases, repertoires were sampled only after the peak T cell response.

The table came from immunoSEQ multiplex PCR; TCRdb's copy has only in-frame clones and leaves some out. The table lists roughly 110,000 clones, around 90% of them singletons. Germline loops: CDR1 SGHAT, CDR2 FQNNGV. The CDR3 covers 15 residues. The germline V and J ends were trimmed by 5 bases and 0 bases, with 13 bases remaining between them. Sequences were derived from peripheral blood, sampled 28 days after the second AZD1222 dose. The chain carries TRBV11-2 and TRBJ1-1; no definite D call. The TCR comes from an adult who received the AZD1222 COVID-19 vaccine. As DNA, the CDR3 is TGTGCCAGCAGCCTCGGGCGGAATATGAACACTGAAGCTTTCTTT. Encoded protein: CASSLGRNMNTEAFF.